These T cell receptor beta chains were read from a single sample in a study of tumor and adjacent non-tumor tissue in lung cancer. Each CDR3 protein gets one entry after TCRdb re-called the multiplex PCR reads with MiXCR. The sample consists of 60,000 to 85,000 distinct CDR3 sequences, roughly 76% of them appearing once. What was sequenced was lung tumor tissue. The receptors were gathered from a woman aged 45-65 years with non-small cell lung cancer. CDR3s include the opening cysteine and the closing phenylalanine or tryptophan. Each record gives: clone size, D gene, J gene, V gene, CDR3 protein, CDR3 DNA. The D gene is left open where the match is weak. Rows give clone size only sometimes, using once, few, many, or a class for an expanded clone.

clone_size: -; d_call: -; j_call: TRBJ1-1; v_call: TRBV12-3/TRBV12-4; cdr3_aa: CAGSLRPHTEAFF; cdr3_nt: TGTGCCGGTAGTTTAAGACCGCACACTGAAGCTTTCTTT
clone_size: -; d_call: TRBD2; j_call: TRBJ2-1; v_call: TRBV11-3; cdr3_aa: CASSLWTSGRNKQFF; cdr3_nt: TGTGCCAGCAGCTTATGGACTAGCGGGAGAAATAAGCAGTTCTTC
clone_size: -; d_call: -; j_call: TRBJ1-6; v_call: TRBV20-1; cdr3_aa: CNVNTKGGGSPLHF; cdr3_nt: TGCAATGTAAACACCAAGGGGGGGGGGTCACCCCTCCACTTT
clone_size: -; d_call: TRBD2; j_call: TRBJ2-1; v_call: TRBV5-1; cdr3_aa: CASSLASSGSPNEQFF; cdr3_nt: TGCGCCAGTAGCTTGGCGTCTAGCGGGAGCCCCAATGAGCAGTTCTTC
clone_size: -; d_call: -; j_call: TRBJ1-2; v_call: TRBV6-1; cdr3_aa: CPNSPDSGLGYTF; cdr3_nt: TGTCCCAACAGCCCGGACAGCGGTCTTGGCTACACCTTC
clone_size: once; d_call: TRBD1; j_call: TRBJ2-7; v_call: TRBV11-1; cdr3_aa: CASSHWDSYEQYF; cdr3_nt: TGTGCCAGCAGCCACTGGGACAGCTACGAGCAGTATTTC
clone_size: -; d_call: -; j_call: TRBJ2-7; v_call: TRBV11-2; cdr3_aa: CAISWGPGTYEQYF; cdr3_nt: TGTGCCATCAGCTGGGGCCCGGGAACCTATGAGCAGTACTTC
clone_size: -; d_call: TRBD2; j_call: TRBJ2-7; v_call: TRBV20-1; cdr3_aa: CNATGTSVMKYF; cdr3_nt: TGCAATGCTACCGGGACTAGCGTGATGAAGTACTTC
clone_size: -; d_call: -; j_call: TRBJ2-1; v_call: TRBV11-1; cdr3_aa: CASSLPPLDERFF; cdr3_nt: TGTGCCAGCAGTTTACCTCCGCTGGATGAGCGGTTCTTT
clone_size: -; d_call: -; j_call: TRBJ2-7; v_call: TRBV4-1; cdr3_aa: CASSQEATGYDQYF; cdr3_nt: TGCGCCAGCAGCCAAGAGGCCACTGGCTATGATCAGTACTTC
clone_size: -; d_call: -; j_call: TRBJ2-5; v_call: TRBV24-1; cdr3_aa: CAASDSGPTDGAYQGTKYF; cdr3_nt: TGTGCCGCCAGTGACTCCGGGCCCACAGACGGGGCGTACCAAGGGACCAAGTACTTC
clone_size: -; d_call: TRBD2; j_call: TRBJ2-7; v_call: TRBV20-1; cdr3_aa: CSATDGTSGKTWGNEQYF; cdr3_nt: TGCAGTGCTACAGATGGTACTAGCGGGAAAACGTGGGGCAATGAGCAGTACTTC
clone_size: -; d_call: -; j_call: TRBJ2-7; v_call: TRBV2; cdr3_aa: CASGYESGRGYEQYF; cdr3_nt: TGTGCCAGCGGTTATGAATCGGGAAGGGGCTACGAGCAGTACTTC
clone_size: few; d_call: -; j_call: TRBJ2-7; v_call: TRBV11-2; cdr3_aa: CASGLDPRDEQYF; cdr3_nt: TGTGCCAGCGGCTTAGATCCTCGAGATGAGCAGTACTTC
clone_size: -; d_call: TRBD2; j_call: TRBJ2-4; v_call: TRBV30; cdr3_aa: CACIPVGGMAKYIQYF; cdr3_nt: TGTGCCTGCATTCCAGTCGGGGGGATGGCCAAATACATTCAGTACTTC
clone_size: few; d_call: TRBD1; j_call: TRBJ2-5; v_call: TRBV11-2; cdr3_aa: CASSPTGEIQYF; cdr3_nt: TGCGCCAGCAGCCCTACAGGGGAGATCCAGTACTTC
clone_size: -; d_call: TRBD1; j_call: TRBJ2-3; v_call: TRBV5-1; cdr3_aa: CTSSFYGQGPDTQYF; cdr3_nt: TGTACCAGCAGCTTTTACGGACAGGGCCCAGATACGCAGTATTTT
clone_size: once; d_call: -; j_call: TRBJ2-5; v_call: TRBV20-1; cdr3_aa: CCASRLKETQYF; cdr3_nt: TGCTGTGCTAGCCGGCTAAAAGAGACCCAGTACTTC
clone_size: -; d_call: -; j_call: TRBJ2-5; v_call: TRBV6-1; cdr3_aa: CASSEGPGDETQYF; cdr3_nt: TGTGCCAGTAGTGAAGGGCCAGGGGATGAGACCCAGTACTTC
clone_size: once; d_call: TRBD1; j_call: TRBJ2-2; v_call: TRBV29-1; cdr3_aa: CSVSDRAHTGELFF; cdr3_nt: TGCAGCGTTTCAGACAGGGCGCACACCGGGGAGCTGTTTTTT
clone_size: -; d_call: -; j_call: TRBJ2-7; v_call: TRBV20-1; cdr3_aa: CRASLPTGFRHEQYF; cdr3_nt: TGCAGAGCTAGCCTCCCAACAGGCTTTCGGCACGAGCAGTACTTC
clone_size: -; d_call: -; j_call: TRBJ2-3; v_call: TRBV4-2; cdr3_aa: CASSRVGGVRGTDTQYF; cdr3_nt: TGTGCCAGCAGCCGAGTGGGGGGAGTCAGGGGTACAGATACGCAGTATTTT
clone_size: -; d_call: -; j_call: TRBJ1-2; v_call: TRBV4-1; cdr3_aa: CASSQDRTEVYGYTF; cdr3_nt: TGCGCCAGCAGCCAAGATCGAACCGAGGTCTATGGCTACACTTTC
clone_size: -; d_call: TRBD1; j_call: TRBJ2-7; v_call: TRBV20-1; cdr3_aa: CSRSQGYEKHF; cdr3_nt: TGCAGTAGATCACAGGGGTACGAGAAGCATTTC
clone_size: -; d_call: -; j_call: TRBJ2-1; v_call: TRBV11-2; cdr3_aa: CASGFKIGIGAVQFF; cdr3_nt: TGTGCCAGCGGCTTTAAGATCGGCATCGGCGCTGTGCAGTTTTTC
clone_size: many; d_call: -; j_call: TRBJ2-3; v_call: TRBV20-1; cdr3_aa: CSARSGDTGTDTQYF; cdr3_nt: TGCAGTGCTAGATCCGGAGACACTGGCACAGATACGCAGTATTTT
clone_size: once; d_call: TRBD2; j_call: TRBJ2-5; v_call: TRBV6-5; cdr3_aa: CAGRVREGDSGGQYF; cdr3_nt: TGTGCCGGCAGAGTACGCGAGGGAGATTCGGGGGGCCAGTACTTC
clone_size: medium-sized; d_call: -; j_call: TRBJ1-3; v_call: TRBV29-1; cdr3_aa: CSVNSGNTIYF; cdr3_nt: TGCAGCGTTAACTCTGGAAACACCATATATTTT
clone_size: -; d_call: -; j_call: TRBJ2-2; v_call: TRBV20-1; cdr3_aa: CRATVRVHQNTGELFF; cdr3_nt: TGCAGAGCCACGGTTAGGGTACACCAGAACACCGGGGAGCTGTTTTTT
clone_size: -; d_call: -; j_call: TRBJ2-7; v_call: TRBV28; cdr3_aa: CASSPEPSSRDQYF; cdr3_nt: TGTGCCAGCAGTCCCGAGCCGAGTAGTCGCGACCAGTACTTC
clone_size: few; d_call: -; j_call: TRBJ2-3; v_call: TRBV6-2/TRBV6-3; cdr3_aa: CASSYGPNRYTQYF; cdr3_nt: TGTGCCAGCAGTTATGGGCCTAACCGGTATACGCAGTATTTT